These T cell receptor beta chains were read from a single sample in a study of OX40 agonist ivuxolimab in advanced cancers. Profiled with immunoSEQ multiplex PCR; TCRdb holds only in-frame clones, not every one. The sample yields tens of thousands of clones, about 94% seen once. The source material was CD4+ or CD8+ T cells sorted from blood, sampled in a trial of the OX40 agonist ivuxolimab. The receptors were sampled from an adult with an advanced solid tumor such as melanoma, head and neck, liver or kidney cancer. CDR3s include the opening cysteine and the closing phenylalanine or tryptophan. Fields, in order: V gene, CDR3 length, J gene, D gene, CDR3 protein. A D gene is named only where the DNA matches it firmly.

v_gene: TRBV5-8; len: 15; j_gene: TRBJ2-2; d_gene: NA; CDR3aa: CASSFDITYTGELFF
v_gene: TRBV4-1; len: 15; j_gene: TRBJ2-7; d_gene: NA; CDR3aa: CASSQLGLLSYEQYF
v_gene: TRBV10-3; len: 16; j_gene: TRBJ1-1; d_gene: NA; CDR3aa: CAISEVAGTPNTEAFF
v_gene: TRBV4-3; len: 15; j_gene: TRBJ2-3; d_gene: NA; CDR3aa: CASSLGTQATDTQYF
v_gene: TRBV13; len: 18; j_gene: TRBJ1-5; d_gene: TRBD1; CDR3aa: CASSSSFDRTGDNQPQHF
v_gene: TRBV5-1; len: 15; j_gene: TRBJ1-2; d_gene: TRBD1; CDR3aa: CASSLGGVTGDGYTF
v_gene: TRBV9; len: 16; j_gene: TRBJ1-6; d_gene: NA; CDR3aa: CASSVSSSGFNSPLHF
v_gene: TRBV27; len: 13; j_gene: TRBJ2-7; d_gene: NA; CDR3aa: CASSGQGTYEQYF
v_gene: TRBV6-6; len: 14; j_gene: TRBJ2-7; d_gene: NA; CDR3aa: CASSYQTAPYEQYF
v_gene: TRBV9; len: 15; j_gene: TRBJ2-2; d_gene: TRBD2; CDR3aa: CASSVRGEGVGELFF
v_gene: TRBV27; len: 15; j_gene: TRBJ2-7; d_gene: TRBD1; CDR3aa: CASSSNLGQIYEQYF
v_gene: TRBV19; len: 14; j_gene: TRBJ1-1; d_gene: NA; CDR3aa: CASSIRDTVTEAFF
v_gene: TRBV19; len: 15; j_gene: TRBJ2-2; d_gene: TRBD2; CDR3aa: CASSVLAVNTGELFF
v_gene: TRBV7-9; len: 14; j_gene: TRBJ1-2; d_gene: TRBD1; CDR3aa: CASQGQGAPYGYTF
v_gene: TRBV7-8; len: 12; j_gene: TRBJ1-1; d_gene: NA; CDR3aa: CASSLVSFEAFF
v_gene: TRBV27; len: 15; j_gene: TRBJ2-6; d_gene: TRBD1; CDR3aa: CASAWTGSGANVLTF
v_gene: TRBV6-6; len: 12; j_gene: TRBJ1-2; d_gene: NA; CDR3aa: CASSYGSSYYTF
v_gene: TRBV6-5; len: 14; j_gene: TRBJ2-5; d_gene: NA; CDR3aa: CASTSGGGAETQYF
v_gene: TRBV6-5; len: 14; j_gene: TRBJ2-2; d_gene: NA; CDR3aa: CASSYRGGTGELFF
v_gene: TRBV27; len: 15; j_gene: TRBJ1-2; d_gene: TRBD1; CDR3aa: CASSYRGRVNYGYTF
v_gene: TRBV9; len: 14; j_gene: TRBJ2-1; d_gene: NA; CDR3aa: CASRQLAHGGEQFF
v_gene: TRBV6-6; len: 12; j_gene: TRBJ1-4; d_gene: NA; CDR3aa: CASSFRKEKLFF
v_gene: TRBV18; len: 13; j_gene: TRBJ2-3; d_gene: NA; CDR3aa: CASSPSDALTQYF
v_gene: TRBV6-5; len: 14; j_gene: TRBJ1-5; d_gene: NA; CDR3aa: CASSYSGVNQPQHF
v_gene: TRBV6-5; len: 15; j_gene: TRBJ2-2; d_gene: TRBD2; CDR3aa: CASSPLAGGAGELFF
v_gene: TRBV15; len: 15; j_gene: TRBJ1-5; d_gene: NA; CDR3aa: CATSRDRGNAQPQHF
v_gene: TRBV13; len: 17; j_gene: TRBJ2-5; d_gene: TRBD2; CDR3aa: CASSLGLAGGSQETQYF
v_gene: TRBV5-1; len: 13; j_gene: TRBJ1-2; d_gene: NA; CDR3aa: CASSSGLTYGYTF
v_gene: TRBV27; len: 17; j_gene: TRBJ2-3; d_gene: TRBD1; CDR3aa: CASSLLRRDRGTDTQYF
v_gene: TRBV11-3; len: 15; j_gene: TRBJ1-1; d_gene: TRBD1; CDR3aa: CASSSNQGANTEAFF
v_gene: TRBV13; len: 13; j_gene: TRBJ2-5; d_gene: NA; CDR3aa: CASSLGGGETQYF
v_gene: TRBV9; len: 17; j_gene: TRBJ1-2; d_gene: NA; CDR3aa: CASSVDLIRGRGDGYTF
v_gene: TRBV7-6; len: 13; j_gene: TRBJ2-7; d_gene: NA; CDR3aa: CASSLGTRGEQYF
v_gene: TRBV9; len: 15; j_gene: TRBJ2-3; d_gene: TRBD2; CDR3aa: CASSISGSRTDTQYF
v_gene: TRBV29-1; len: 13; j_gene: TRBJ1-3; d_gene: NA; CDR3aa: CSAMWGSGNTIYF
v_gene: TRBV6-6; len: 14; j_gene: TRBJ2-7; d_gene: NA; CDR3aa: CASSLVGGPDEQYF
v_gene: TRBV27; len: 14; j_gene: TRBJ2-1; d_gene: TRBD1; CDR3aa: CASWTGGNHNEQFF
v_gene: TRBV29-1; len: 13; j_gene: TRBJ2-2; d_gene: TRBD1; CDR3aa: CSVGTGSTGELFF
v_gene: TRBV19; len: 11; j_gene: TRBJ1-3; d_gene: NA; CDR3aa: CASSIGNTIYF
v_gene: TRBV5-1; len: 15; j_gene: TRBJ2-3; d_gene: NA; CDR3aa: CASSGMDSSTDTQYF
v_gene: TRBV6-1; len: 13; j_gene: TRBJ2-7; d_gene: NA; CDR3aa: CASSMGLNYEQYF
v_gene: TRBV27; len: 15; j_gene: TRBJ1-2; d_gene: TRBD1; CDR3aa: CASSQRGTAFYGYTF
v_gene: TRBV7-9; len: 15; j_gene: TRBJ2-7; d_gene: TRBD1; CDR3aa: CASSPPTGESYEQYF
v_gene: TRBV6-5; len: 13; j_gene: TRBJ1-1; d_gene: NA; CDR3aa: CASSRPLNTEAFF
v_gene: TRBV5-1; len: 13; j_gene: TRBJ2-3; d_gene: NA; CDR3aa: CASSWELTDTQYF
v_gene: TRBV6-5; len: 16; j_gene: TRBJ2-3; d_gene: NA; CDR3aa: CASSYSILGATDTQYF
v_gene: TRBV28; len: 13; j_gene: TRBJ2-1; d_gene: NA; CDR3aa: CASSYQLVNEQFF
v_gene: TRBV6-5; len: 15; j_gene: TRBJ1-2; d_gene: TRBD1; CDR3aa: CASSYQAGGYYGYTF
v_gene: TRBV4-1; len: 13; j_gene: TRBJ1-5; d_gene: NA; CDR3aa: CASSPLDSQPQHF
v_gene: TRBV4-1; len: 16; j_gene: TRBJ2-3; d_gene: NA; CDR3aa: CASSQDERGGTDTQYF
v_gene: TRBV27; len: 14; j_gene: TRBJ2-7; d_gene: NA; CDR3aa: CASSSAQINYEQYF
v_gene: TRBV29-1; len: 14; j_gene: TRBJ2-3; d_gene: TRBD2; CDR3aa: CSVVGSGRGDTQYF
v_gene: TRBV4-1; len: 15; j_gene: TRBJ2-7; d_gene: NA; CDR3aa: CASSQGPGPGYEQYF
v_gene: TRBV27; len: 13; j_gene: TRBJ2-1; d_gene: TRBD2; CDR3aa: CASSLQSGRGKFF